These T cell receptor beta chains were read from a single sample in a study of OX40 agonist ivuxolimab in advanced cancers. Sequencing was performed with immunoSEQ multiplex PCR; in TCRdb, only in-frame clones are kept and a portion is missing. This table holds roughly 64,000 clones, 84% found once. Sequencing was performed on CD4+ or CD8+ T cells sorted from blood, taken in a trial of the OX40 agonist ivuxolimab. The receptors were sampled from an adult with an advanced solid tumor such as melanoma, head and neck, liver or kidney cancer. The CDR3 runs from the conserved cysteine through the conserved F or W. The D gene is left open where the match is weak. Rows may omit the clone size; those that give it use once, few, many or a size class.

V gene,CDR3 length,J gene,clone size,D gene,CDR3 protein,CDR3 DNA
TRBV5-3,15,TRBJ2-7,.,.,CARRGLEGETYEQYF,TGTGCCAGAAGGGGATTAGAGGGGGAAACCTACGAGCAGTACTTC
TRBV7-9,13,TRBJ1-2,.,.,CASSFELGYGYTF,TGTGCCAGCAGCTTCGAGTTGGGCTATGGCTACACCTTC
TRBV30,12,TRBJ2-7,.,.,CAWSIGTNEQYF,TGTGCCTGGAGTATCGGAACGAACGAGCAGTACTTC
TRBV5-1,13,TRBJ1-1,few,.,CATGDSPNTEAFF,TGCGCCACCGGGGACTCCCCGAACACTGAAGCTTTCTTT
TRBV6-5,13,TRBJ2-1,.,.,CASSDPGHNEQFF,TGTGCCAGCAGTGACCCCGGGCACAATGAGCAGTTCTTC
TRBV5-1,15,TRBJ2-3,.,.,CASSPLGVSTDTQYF,TGCGCCAGCAGCCCCCTGGGAGTTAGCACAGATACGCAGTATTTT
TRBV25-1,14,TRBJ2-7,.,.,CASHAGAGSYEQYF,TGTGCCAGCCACGCGGGGGCGGGGTCCTACGAGCAGTACTTC
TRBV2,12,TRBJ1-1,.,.,CASKTGPTEAFF,TGTGCCAGCAAAACAGGGCCCACTGAAGCTTTCTTT
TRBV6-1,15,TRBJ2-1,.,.,CASSEIMGGFNEQFF,TGTGCCAGCAGTGAAATTATGGGGGGATTCAATGAGCAGTTCTTC
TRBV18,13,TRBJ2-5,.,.,CASSPQRAETQYF,TGTGCCAGCTCACCTCAGAGGGCGGAGACCCAGTACTTC
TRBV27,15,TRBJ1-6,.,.,CASRRLTGLGSPLHF,TGTGCCAGCAGGAGACTCACGGGGTTAGGTTCACCCCTCCACTTT
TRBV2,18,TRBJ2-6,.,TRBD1,CASSKTGTVSSGANVLTF,TGTGCCAGCAGTAAAACCGGGACAGTCAGCTCTGGGGCCAACGTCCTGACTTTC
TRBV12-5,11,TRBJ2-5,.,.,CASGLGETQYF,TGTGCTAGTGGTTTGGGAGAGACCCAGTACTTC
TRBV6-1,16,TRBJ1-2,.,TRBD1,CASSEMGRGRNYGYTF,TGTGCCAGCAGTGAAATGGGCAGGGGGCGAAACTATGGCTACACCTTC
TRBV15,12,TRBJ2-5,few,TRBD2,CATSGSAETQYF,TGTGCCACAAGCGGGAGCGCAGAGACCCAGTACTTC
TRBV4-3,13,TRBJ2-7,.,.,CASSQDLVSVRYF,TGCGCCAGCAGCCAAGATCTAGTAAGTGTGCGGTACTTC
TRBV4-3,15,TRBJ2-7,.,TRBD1,CASSLRTGGSYEQYF,TGCGCCAGCAGCCTCCGGACAGGGGGCTCCTACGAGCAGTACTTC
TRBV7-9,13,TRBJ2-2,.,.,CASSPRREGELFF,TGTGCCAGCAGCCCCCGACGCGAAGGGGAGCTGTTTTTT
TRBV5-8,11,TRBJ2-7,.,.,CASSLAGEQYF,TGTGCCAGCAGCTTGGCGGGTGAGCAGTACTTC
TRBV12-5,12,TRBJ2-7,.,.,CASGLVWGEQYF,TGTGCTAGTGGTTTGGTATGGGGGGAGCAGTACTTC
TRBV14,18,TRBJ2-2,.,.,CASSRNPAGPWNTGELFF,TGTGCCAGCAGCCGAAACCCGGCAGGGCCTTGGAACACCGGGGAGCTGTTTTTT
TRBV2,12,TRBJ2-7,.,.,CASSGLDREQYF,TGTGCCAGCAGTGGACTAGATCGCGAGCAGTACTTC
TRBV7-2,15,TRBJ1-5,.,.,CASSRFRDSNQPQHF,TGTGCCAGCAGCCGATTTAGGGATAGCAATCAGCCCCAGCATTTT
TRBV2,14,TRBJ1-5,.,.,CASSKGLRNQPQHF,TGTGCCAGCAGTAAAGGGTTACGCAATCAGCCCCAGCATTTT